The 23 T cell receptor beta chains presented below share a single source sample, sequenced in a study of CD8+ T cells in alopecia areata. Sequencing used cDNA as its template, made by extracting RNA and reverse transcribing it. Method: immunoSEQ multiplex PCR; TCRdb's copy keeps in-frame clones and lacks some. Counted here are 150,000 or so clones, 85% to 90% occurring once; the ten biggest clones make up around 16%. Sequenced material: CD8+ T cells sorted from blood, taken at week 0. These receptors all come from a human donor with alopecia areata.

The chain recombines TRBV29-1 with TRBJ2-7; no firm D call. V was cut by 4 bases and J by 2 bases, with 12 bases left in between. From germline, CDR1 is SQVTM and CDR2 ANQGSEA. The CDR3 extends over 13 amino acids. For the CDR3, the DNA is TGCAGCGTTGGGTCAGGTGAAGCCTACGAGCAGTACTTC. Translation gives CSVGSGEAYEQYF.

This chain uses TRBV7-9 with TRBJ2-5; 10 bases line up with TRBD2. Germline CDR1 is SEHNR and CDR2 is FQNEAQ (reference sequence). With 2 bases clipped from V and 5 bases from J, the junction kept 14 bases outside the gene matches. There are 18 residues in the CDR3. CDR3 residues: CASSLSSSLEREGETQYF. In DNA, the CDR3 is TGTGCCAGCAGCTTAAGTTCCAGCCTGGAGCGGGAGGGGGAGACCCAGTACTTC.

The chain employs TRBV27 and TRBJ1-2, with D perhaps matching TRBD1 (6 bases). The germline gives CDR1 MNHEY, CDR2 SMNVEV (reference sequence). CDR3 length: 13 amino acids. V lost 5 bases and J lost 2, with 9 bases in between. CDR3 sequence: CASSLDRNYGYTF. Written as DNA, the CDR3 is TGTGCCAGCAGTCTCGACAGGAACTATGGCTACACCTTC.

This clone has just a few counts. The chain carries TRBV11-1 and TRBJ2-1; either TRBD1 or TRBD2 may supply D (5 bases each). Germline V gene data show CDR1 as SGHAT and CDR2 as FQDESV (reference sequence). This CDR3 region has 15 residues. Trimming pared 0 bases from V and 3 bases from J, leaving 9 bases between. The CDR3 nucleotides are TGTGCCAGCAGCTTAGCGGGACCCATCTACAATGAGCAGTTCTTC. It codes for CASSLAGPIYNEQFF.

The chain has TRBV6-5 and TRBJ2-2; no definite D call. V was clipped by 9 bases and J by 3 bases, with 11 bases between them. The CDR3 runs to 13 residues. Germline V gene sequence: CDR1 MNHEY, CDR2 SVGAGI. The CDR3 sequence: CASYQGDTGELFF. The CDR3 nucleotides read TGTGCCAGTTACCAAGGAGACACCGGGGAGCTGTTTTTT.

The genes are TRBV19 and TRBJ2-7; 10 bases agree with TRBD2. CDR1 is LNHDA and CDR2 is SQIVND in the germline V gene (reference sequence). Germline trimming cut 10 bases from V and 3 bases from J; bases unmatched to any gene: 9. The CDR3 length is 14 residues. DNA for the CDR3: TGTGCCACCAGTACTAGCGGGACTCACTACGAGCAGTACTTC. It is translated as CATSTSGTHYEQYF.

The gene calls are TRBV6-6 and TRBJ2-7; D remains unclear. CDR1 and CDR2 (germline): MNHNY, SVGAGI (reference sequence). The V end lost 2 bases, the J end lost 6 bases, and 5 bases lay between the germline ends. The CDR3 length is 11 residues. The CDR3 bases are TGTGCCAGCAGTTACAGCGTCGAGCAGTACTTC. Its translation is CASSYSVEQYF.

The rearrangement joins TRBV4-1 to TRBJ2-1; D possibly corresponds to TRBD1 (5 bases). V lost 1 base and J lost 3, with 13 bases in between. The CDR3 length is 16 residues. The V gene's germline CDR1 is MGHRA and CDR2 YSYEKL. CDR3: CASSQVGHPNYNEQFF. The CDR3 DNA sequence: TGCGCCAGCAGCCAAGTCGGACACCCGAACTACAATGAGCAGTTCTTC.

The V and J genes are TRBV4-1 and TRBJ2-5; TRBD2 aligns across 7 bases. With V trimmed by 0 bases and J by 9 bases, 1 base remained unmatched. CDR1 and CDR2 from the germline V gene are MGHRA and YSYEKL. CDR3 length: 12 amino acids. CDR3 protein: CASSQDGGAQYF. In nucleotides, the CDR3 is TGCGCCAGCAGCCAAGATGGGGGGGCCCAGTACTTC.

The chain is built from TRBV5-1 and TRBJ2-1, with TRBD1 matching 9 bases. With 7 bases clipped from V and 5 bases from J, the junction kept 7 bases outside the gene matches. The CDR3 runs 14 residues. The germline V gene has CDR1 SGHRS and CDR2 YFSETQ. CDR3 sequence (DNA): TGCGCCAGCGCCGGACAGGGGTCCGACAATGAGCAGTTCTTC. It translates to CASAGQGSDNEQFF.

The rearrangement links TRBV7-9 to TRBJ2-7; D gene uncertain. V gave up 5 bases and J gave up 6 bases, with 11 bases separating them. From germline, CDR1 is SEHNR and CDR2 FQNEAQ (reference sequence). This CDR3 is built from 12 residues. The CDR3 spells CASSPPLSEQYF. The CDR3 DNA is TGTGCCAGCAGCCCCCCCCTCTCCGAGCAGTACTTC.

The count of this clone is one. The chain joins TRBV7-9 to TRBJ2-1; D is undetermined. The V end was cut by 0 bases, the J end by 4 bases, with 22 bases between. The CDR3 runs 19 residues. The germline CDR1 and CDR2 sequences are SEHNR and FQNEAQ (reference sequence). The CDR3 region has the DNA TGTGCCAGCAGCTTAGCGAAGGCGCGACCCCAGCCCCTGTACAATGAGCAGTTCTTC. Translation: CASSLAKARPQPLYNEQFF.

This chain joins TRBV6-1 and TRBJ2-5; TRBD2 matches 9 bases. Unmatched junction bases numbered 7, after V lost 3 bases and J lost 5 bases. The CDR3 sequence is 15 residues long. CDR1 is MNHNS and CDR2 is SASEGT in the germline V gene. CDR3 sequence reads: CASSEVAGEFETQYF. As DNA, the CDR3 is TGTGCCAGCAGTGAGGTAGCGGGAGAGTTCGAGACCCAGTACTTC.

The chain recombines TRBV15 with TRBJ1-5; perhaps TRBD1 as D (6 bases). Germline CDR1 LNHNV, CDR2 YYDKDF (reference sequence). Trimming cost V 1 base and J 6 bases, with 13 bases left between them. The CDR3 is 15 residues long. Here the CDR3 reads CATSRVAGEGQPQHF. CDR3 bases: TGTGCCACCAGCAGAGTGGCAGGGGAAGGTCAGCCCCAGCATTTT.

As to this clone: Other DNA sequences in this sample translate to the same CDR3. The V gene is TRBV7-8, the J gene TRBJ1-1; no clear D gene. The germline V gene has CDR1 SGHVS and CDR2 FQNEAQ. CDR3 length: 12 residues. Trimming left V 3 bases short and J 0 bases short, with 2 bases between. The CDR3, as DNA: TGTGCCAGCAGCTTGGTGAACACTGAAGCTTTCTTT. Protein: CASSLVNTEAFF.

This clone was recorded only once. The rearrangement uses TRBV6-1 and TRBJ2-2, with a weak D call TRBD2 (5 bases). V was shortened by 3 bases and J by 6 bases, with 8 bases between the two germline ends. CDR1 and CDR2 from the germline V gene are MNHNS and SASEGT. The CDR3 extends over 13 amino acids. Here the CDR3 DNA reads TGTGCCAGCAGTGACGCGGGTTCCGGGGAGCTGTTTTTT. It encodes CASSDAGSGELFF.

The chain combines TRBV7-9 with TRBJ2-7; perhaps TRBD1 as D (6 bases). CDR1 is SEHNR and CDR2 is FQNEAQ in the germline V gene (reference sequence). The germline V and J ends were trimmed by 4 bases and 2 bases, with 12 bases remaining between them. The CDR3 length is 14 residues. The CDR3 is CASSSVGQPYEQYF. The CDR3 DNA sequence: TGTGCCAGCAGCTCAGTAGGACAGCCCTACGAGCAGTACTTC.

The CDR3 reads CATSLFGQPLNTEAFF. In nucleotides, the CDR3 is TGTGCCACCAGCCTCTTCGGACAGCCCCTGAACACTGAAGCTTTCTTT. The chain joins TRBV15 to TRBJ1-1; tentatively, D is TRBD1 (6 bases). The ends were cut back, 5 bases at V and 0 bases at J, with 16 bases in the middle. CDR3 length: 16 residues. CDR1 is LNHNV and CDR2 is YYDKDF in the germline V gene (reference sequence).

The gene calls are TRBV6-5 and TRBJ1-2, with D perhaps TRBD1 (5 bases). This CDR3 spans 14 amino acids. The V gene's germline CDR1 is MNHEY and CDR2 SVGAGI. Deletions cut 3 bases from V and 7 bases from J, with 15 bases between. CDR3 region: CASSYQGVSVGYTF. The CDR3, as DNA: TGTGCCAGCAGTTATCAGGGAGTTTCGGTTGGCTACACCTTC.

This clone is a singleton in its sample. The chain links TRBV29-1 to TRBJ2-6, with D hard to call. The CDR3 runs 14 residues. V shed 4 bases and J shed 2 bases, with 9 bases lying between them. The germline CDR1 and CDR2 sequences are SQVTM and ANQGSEA. The DNA for the CDR3 is TGCAGCGTTGCGTTAGGGACTGGGGCCAACGTCCTGACTTTC. It is translated as CSVALGTGANVLTF.

This rearrangement joins TRBV6-5 to TRBJ1-2; D is possibly TRBD1 (6 bases). Trimming left V 2 bases short and J 8 bases short, with 21 bases between. This CDR3 spans 16 amino acids. From germline, CDR1 is MNHEY and CDR2 SVGAGI. CDR3 sequence: CASSYLPVGGQGGYTF. The DNA of the CDR3 is TGTGCCAGCAGTTACCTCCCGGTTGGGGGGCAGGGAGGCTACACCTTC.

The chain is built from TRBV9 and TRBJ2-7, with 12 bases aligning to TRBD2. From germline, CDR1 is SGDLS and CDR2 YYNGEE. V shed 2 bases, J shed 6 bases, and the junction held 9 bases outside the gene matches. The CDR3 is made up of 16 amino acids. The CDR3 spells CASSVYASGGAAEQYF. As DNA, the CDR3 is TGTGCCAGCAGCGTCTACGCTAGCGGGGGGGCCGCCGAGCAGTACTTC.

This sequence joins TRBV5-1 and TRBJ2-2; 8 bases agree with TRBD2. The CDR3 has 15 amino acids. J was trimmed by 0 bases and V by 4 bases; bases with no gene match: 2. CDR1 and CDR2 (germline): SGHRS, YFSETQ. This CDR3 reads CASSILAANTGELFF. CDR3 in DNA: TGCGCCAGCAGCATACTAGCGGCGAACACCGGGGAGCTGTTTTTT.